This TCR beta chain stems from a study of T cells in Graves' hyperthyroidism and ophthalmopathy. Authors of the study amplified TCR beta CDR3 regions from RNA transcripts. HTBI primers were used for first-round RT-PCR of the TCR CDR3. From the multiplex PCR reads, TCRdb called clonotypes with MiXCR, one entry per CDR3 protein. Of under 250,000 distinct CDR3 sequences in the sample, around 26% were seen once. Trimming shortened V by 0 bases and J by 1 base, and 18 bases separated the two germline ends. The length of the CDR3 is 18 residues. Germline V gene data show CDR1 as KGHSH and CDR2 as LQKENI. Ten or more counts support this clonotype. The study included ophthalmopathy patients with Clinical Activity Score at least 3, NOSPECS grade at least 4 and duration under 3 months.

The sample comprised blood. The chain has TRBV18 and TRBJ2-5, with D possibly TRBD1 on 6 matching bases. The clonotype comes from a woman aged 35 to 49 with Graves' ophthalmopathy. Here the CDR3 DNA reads TGTGCCAGCTCACCACCTTTACAGGGAAAGCTAGGCCAAGAGACCCAGTACTTC. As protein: CASSPPLQGKLGQETQYF. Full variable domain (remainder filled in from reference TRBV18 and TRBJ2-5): NAGVMQNPRHLVRRRGQEARLRCSPMKGHSHVYWYRQLPEEGLKFMVYLQKENIIDESGMPKERFSAEFPKEGPSILRIQQVVRGDSAAYFCASSPPLQGKLGQETQYFGPGTRLLVL.